Listed below are T cell receptor beta chains from one sample, sequenced in a study of vaccination and CD4 T cells after COVID-19. MiXCR was run by TCRdb on the PCR reads, yielding one entry per CDR3 protein. The repertoire holds about 17,000 distinct CDR3 sequences, with 60% to 75% as singletons. These receptors have no identified antigens. The sample taken for sequencing was CD4+ T cells from blood, cultured in vitro. Receptor source: a human donor who had recovered from COVID-19. The CDR3 runs from the conserved cysteine through the conserved F or W. The D gene is left open where the match is weak. Size is omitted from some rows. Given values are once, few, many or a class for expanded clones.

.	.	TRBV10-3	TRBJ1-2	TGTGCCATCAGTGAGTCGAAAACTAACCCTAAGGGGGTAGATTGGGGCTACACCTTC	CAISESKTNPKGVDWGYTF
few	TRBD1	TRBV28	TRBJ2-7	TGTGCCAGCTCCAACCCTACAAGGGGGCTGTACAACGAGCAGTACTTC	CASSNPTRGLYNEQYF
.	TRBD2	TRBV5-1	TRBJ2-7	TGCGCCAGCAGCTTTACTAGCGGGACATACGAGCAGTACTTC	CASSFTSGTYEQYF
.	.	TRBV30	TRBJ2-1	TGTGCCTGGAGGCGGAATGAGCAGTTCTTC	CAWRRNEQFF
.	TRBD2	TRBV6-1	TRBJ2-7	TGTGCCAGCAGTAAGGGACTAGCGGGGACCAACCCTGACGAGCAGTACTTC	CASSKGLAGTNPDEQYF
.	.	TRBV28	TRBJ1-2	TGTGCCAGCAGTTTAACAGGGAAGGTTGGCTACACCTTC	CASSLTGKVGYTF
once	.	TRBV2	TRBJ1-1	TGTGCCAGCAGAGATACAGGGAACACTGAAGCTTTCTTT	CASRDTGNTEAFF
few	.	TRBV7-6	TRBJ1-1	TGTGCCAGCAGCTTCGAAGTGAACACTGAAGCTTTCTTT	CASSFEVNTEAFF
.	.	TRBV9	TRBJ1-1	TGTGCCAGCAGCGCCCGGGGGGAAACTTTCTTT	CASSARGETFF
.	.	TRBV6-2/TRBV6-3	TRBJ2-2	TGTGCCAGCAACCCTACCGGGTCTTCGTCCGCGAACACCGGGGAGCTGTTTTTT	CASNPTGSSSANTGELFF
.	.	TRBV6-5	TRBJ1-1	TGTGCCAGCAGTTACTCGGAACCGAACACTGAAGCTTTCTTT	CASSYSEPNTEAFF
few	.	TRBV20-1	TRBJ2-3	TGCAGTGCTAGAGGATCCGGGGTGGATACGCAGTATTTT	CSARGSGVDTQYF
.	TRBD1	TRBV7-7	TRBJ2-3	TGTGCCAGCAGCTTAGAAGGGACAGACACGCAGTATTTT	CASSLEGTDTQYF
.	.	TRBV25-1	TRBJ1-2	TGTGCCAGCAGTGTAGCGACTCACTATGGCTACACCTTC	CASSVATHYGYTF
once	.	TRBV6-1	TRBJ1-1	TGTGCCAGCAGTGAATCCGCGGCCTCTCGTGTAGCTTTCTTT	CASSESAASRVAFF
few	TRBD1	TRBV2	TRBJ1-1	TGTGCCAGCAGCAAGGACAGGGCCGTGAACACTGAAGCTTTCTTT	CASSKDRAVNTEAFF
.	.	TRBV6-1	TRBJ2-7	TGTGCCAGCAGTAGCGGTAACCAGGTCGAGCAGTACTTC	CASSSGNQVEQYF
.	TRBD1	TRBV20-1	TRBJ1-4	TGCAGTGCTAGGACAGGGTTGAATGAAAAACTGTTTTTT	CSARTGLNEKLFF
few	TRBD2	TRBV19	TRBJ2-1	TGTGCCAGTAGTGTCTCTCTAAGCGGGGGGGAGCAGTTCTTC	CASSVSLSGGEQFF
.	TRBD2	TRBV20-1	TRBJ2-7	TGCAGTGCCAGCGCGGGAGTTTCCTACGAGCAGTACTTC	CSASAGVSYEQYF
.	TRBD2	TRBV7-3	TRBJ2-2	TGTGCCAGCAGCTTACAAGCGGGAGAGAACGGGGAGCTGTTTTTT	CASSLQAGENGELFF
few	TRBD1	TRBV27	TRBJ1-6	TGTGCCAGCAGTCCAATAGGGACAGGGAATTCACCCCTCCACTTT	CASSPIGTGNSPLHF
.	.	TRBV30	TRBJ1-5	TGTGCCTGGAGCCTAGGGGGTATGCCCCAGCATTTT	CAWSLGGMPQHF
.	.	TRBV5-1	TRBJ1-1	TGCGCCAGCAGGTGGGGGGGCCAGAACACTGAAGCTTTCTTT	CASRWGGQNTEAFF
.	.	TRBV18	TRBJ2-7	TGTGCCAGCTCATCCGGGAACGGGTACGAGCAGTACTTC	CASSSGNGYEQYF
.	.	TRBV19	TRBJ1-1	TGTGCCAGTAGTATGAAGTTAGAGGGACCGGGTTTCTTT	CASSMKLEGPGFF
medium-sized	.	TRBV20-1	TRBJ1-1	TGCAGTGCTAATCCGACGGAGAGGACTGAAGCTTTCTTT	CSANPTERTEAFF
.	TRBD1	TRBV24-1	TRBJ1-2	TGTGCCACCAGTGACCCCTCACAGGGGCAGTCTGGCTACACCTTC	CATSDPSQGQSGYTF
.	.	TRBV6-2/TRBV6-3	TRBJ1-2	TGTGCCAGCAGTTCCTCCGCAGAAACCTATGGCTACACCTTC	CASSSSAETYGYTF
.	.	TRBV2	TRBJ1-1	TGTGCCAGCAGTATCAGGGTTGACACTGAAGCTTTCTTT	CASSIRVDTEAFF
.	TRBD2	TRBV20-1	TRBJ2-1	TGCAGTGCTAGATGGGGACTAGCCTACAATGAGCAGTTCTTC	CSARWGLAYNEQFF
.	.	TRBV5-3	TRBJ1-2	TGTGCCAGAAGCTGCGATTGGCGGGCCACCTATGGCTACACCTTC	CARSCDWRATYGYTF
.	TRBD1	TRBV4-1	TRBJ1-6	TGCGCCAGCAGCCCCCAGCGACAGGGCGGTAATTCACCCCTCCACTTT	CASSPQRQGGNSPLHF
few	.	TRBV20-1	TRBJ2-5	TGCAGTGCTAGAGATGGGGTCCCGAACCAAGAGACCCAGTACTTC	CSARDGVPNQETQYF
.	.	TRBV10-3	TRBJ1-1	TGTGCCATCAGTGAGGAGCTCATGAACACTGAAGCTTTCTTT	CAISEELMNTEAFF
.	TRBD1	TRBV7-9	TRBJ1-2	TGTGCCAGCAGCCCGGGACAGGGGGACTATGGCTACACCTTC	CASSPGQGDYGYTF
.	.	TRBV28	TRBJ1-3	TGTGCCAGCAGTGCTGGGGGGACTTCTCGATTGACAAACACCATATATTTT	CASSAGGTSRLTNTIYF
.	.	TRBV20-1	TRBJ1-3	TGCAGTGCCCGGACCCCTTTACAGGACTCTGGAAACACCATATATTTT	CSARTPLQDSGNTIYF
.	.	TRBV6-1	TRBJ2-2	TGTGCCAGCAGTCGCCGAGCGAGAAGTCGCGATGTGGAGCTGTTTTTT	CASSRRARSRDVELFF
.	TRBD1	TRBV10-3	TRBJ2-2	TGTGCCATCAGGGGACAGAGCCACACCGGGGAGCTGTTTTTT	CAIRGQSHTGELFF
.	.	TRBV7-9	TRBJ2-3	TGTGCCAGCAGCTTAGGACCCGGGGCCCCAACGCAGTATTTT	CASSLGPGAPTQYF